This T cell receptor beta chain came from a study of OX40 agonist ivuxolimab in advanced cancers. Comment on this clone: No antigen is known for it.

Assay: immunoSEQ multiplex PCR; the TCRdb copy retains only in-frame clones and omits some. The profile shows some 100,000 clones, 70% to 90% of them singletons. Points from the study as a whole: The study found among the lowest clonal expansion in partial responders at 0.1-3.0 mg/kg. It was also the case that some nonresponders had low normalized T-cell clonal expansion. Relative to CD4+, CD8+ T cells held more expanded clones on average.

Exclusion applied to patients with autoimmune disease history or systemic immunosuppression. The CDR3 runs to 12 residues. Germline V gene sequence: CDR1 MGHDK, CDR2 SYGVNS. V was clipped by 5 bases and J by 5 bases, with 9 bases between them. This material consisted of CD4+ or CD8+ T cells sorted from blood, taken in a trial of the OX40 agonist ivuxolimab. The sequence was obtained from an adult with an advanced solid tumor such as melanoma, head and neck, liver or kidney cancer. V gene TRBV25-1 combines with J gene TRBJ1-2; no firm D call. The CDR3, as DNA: TGTGCCAGCAGTCAATCGCTGTATGGCTACACCTTC. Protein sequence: CASSQSLYGYTF.